The 11 T cell receptor beta chains in this list originate from one sample, sequenced in a study of PD-1 blockade in classical Hodgkin lymphoma. Time point specified: cycle 4 day 1 (C4D1), after less than 7 weeks of nivolumab. Relapse was seen in all patients after autologous stem cell transplantation, and brentuximab vedotin exposure was variable. The data were produced by immunoSEQ multiplex PCR, yet TCRdb's version contains in-frame clones alone and is incomplete. The table records about 90,000 clones, approximately 90% of them present only once. The sample was peripheral blood mononuclear cells (PBMCs), taken before the fourth cycle of nivolumab. The receptors were sampled from a human donor with classical Hodgkin lymphoma.

The V call is TRBV30, the J call TRBJ1-5; 7 bases align to TRBD1. V trimming: 0 bases; J trimming: 2 bases; junction bases outside the gene matches: 4. The CDR3 consists of 15 residues. CDR1 GTSNPN and CDR2 SVGIG come from the germline V gene (reference sequence). The CDR3 is CAWSVQGVRNQPQHF. The CDR3 nucleotides read TGTGCCTGGAGTGTTCAGGGGGTGCGCAATCAGCCCCAGCATTTT.

This clone was seen only once. The rearrangement uses TRBV5-1 and TRBJ1-2; 9 nucleotides line up with TRBD1. This CDR3 has 13 residues. Germline lookup yields CDR1 SGHRS and CDR2 YFSETQ. J gave up 6 bases and V 9 bases, and 9 bases lay outside the gene matches. This CDR3 is CANKRDRDNGYTF. CDR3 DNA sequence: TGCGCCAACAAGCGGGACAGGGATAATGGCTACACCTTC.

V gene TRBV7-9 combines with J gene TRBJ2-2; D possibly matches TRBD1 or TRBD2 (5 bases each). V gave up 0 bases and J gave up 0 bases, with 8 bases separating them. This CDR3 comprises 16 residues. Germline V gene data show CDR1 as SEHNR and CDR2 as FQNEAQ (reference sequence). The CDR3: CASSLAGVTNTGELFF. Here the CDR3 DNA reads TGTGCCAGCAGCTTAGCGGGGGTCACGAACACCGGGGAGCTGTTTTTT.

V is TRBV6-1 and J is TRBJ1-1, with 9 bases matching TRBD1. The CDR3 consists of 13 residues. Trimming at V came to 10 bases and at J to 6 bases, leaving 9 bases not matched to a gene. Germline assignment: CDR1 MNHNS and CDR2 SASEGT. The CDR3 reads CAMGQGGSAEAFF. CDR3 DNA sequence: TGTGCCATGGGACAGGGTGGATCGGCTGAAGCTTTCTTT.

J is TRBJ2-1 and V is TRBV15; no definite D call. V was cut by 4 bases and J by 5 bases, with 3 bases left in between. CDR3 length: 11 amino acids. Germline CDR1 reads LNHNV; CDR2 reads YYDKDF (reference sequence). CDR3 in amino acids: CATSINNEQFF. The CDR3 DNA is TGTGCCACCAGCATAAACAATGAGCAGTTCTTC.

The chain is built from TRBV7-9 and TRBJ1-2; weak D call: TRBD1 (5 bases). V was pared by 1 base and J by 0 bases, with 18 bases between. The CDR3 contains 18 residues. CDR1 and CDR2 from the germline V gene are SEHNR and FQNEAQ (reference sequence). The chain's CDR3 is CASSLGGQLVAANYGYTF. The CDR3 region has the DNA TGTGCCAGCAGCTTAGGAGGACAACTTGTCGCGGCTAACTATGGCTACACCTTC.

V is TRBV5-1 and J is TRBJ1-6; D may be TRBD1 (6 bases). V was pared by 1 base and J by 9 bases, with 14 bases between. The germline CDR1 and CDR2 sequences are SGHRS and YFSETQ. The CDR3 runs to 15 residues. The CDR3 DNA sequence: TGCGCCAGCAGCTTGTATCGACAGGAATTTTCACCCCTCCACTTT. Translated, it gives CASSLYRQEFSPLHF.

The chain joins TRBV11-2 to TRBJ1-2, with D perhaps TRBD1 (6 bases). Trimming removed 0 bases at V and 5 bases at J, with 19 bases between. This CDR3 has 17 amino acids. Germline-derived CDR1 and CDR2 are SGHAT and FQNNGV. The CDR3 coding sequence is TGTGCCAGCAGCTTAGATCTAACGGCAGGGGAGAGGTATGGCTACACCTTC. Translating gives CASSLDLTAGERYGYTF.

Turning to this clone: Additional DNA sequences in this sample encode the identical CDR3. The J gene is TRBJ1-1, the V gene TRBV19, with 8 bases that match TRBD1. V lost 2 bases, J lost 4 bases, and 0 bases stayed unmatched. Germline CDR1 reads LNHDA; CDR2 reads SQIVND (reference sequence). The CDR3 is made up of 13 amino acids. This chain's CDR3 is CASSIQGATEAFF. The CDR3 DNA is TGTGCCAGTAGTATACAGGGGGCCACTGAAGCTTTCTTT.

The chain combines TRBV5-6 with TRBJ1-2; D is unresolved. Trimming took off 8 bases at V and 2 bases at J, with 13 bases between the two ends. Germline lookup yields CDR1 SGHDT and CDR2 YYEEEE. The CDR3 is 13 amino acids. Written as DNA, the CDR3 is TGTGCCAGTACCCCGGGCCCCAACTATGGCTACACCTTC. Protein product: CASTPGPNYGYTF.

The gene calls are TRBV2 and TRBJ1-2, with 7 bases aligning to TRBD1. V shed 3 bases and J 7 bases; nucleotides not matched to a gene: 17. The germline V gene has CDR1 SNHLY and CDR2 FYNNEI. This CDR3 comprises 17 residues. This CDR3 reads CASSDWDSGPSGGGYTF. The CDR3 region has the DNA TGTGCCAGCAGTGATTGGGACAGCGGACCCTCGGGCGGTGGCTACACCTTC.